These 27 T cell receptor beta chains share one sample of origin, sequenced in a study of shared clonotypes between healthy human individuals. TCRdb's copy holds only in-frame clones and misses some; the assay was immunoSEQ multiplex PCR. The sample carries 2 million or so clones, 90% to 95% recorded once. Sequencing was done on a sample of naive CD4+ T cells sorted from blood. Subset noted: CD45RA+ positively selected. The receptors were gathered from a man between 18 and 29 years old in good health.

The chain couples TRBV13 to TRBJ2-1; 13 bases are shared with TRBD2. CDR3 length: 15 residues. CDR1 and CDR2 from the germline V gene are PRHDT and FYEKMQ (reference sequence). V lost 5 bases to trimming and J lost 8 bases; unmatched junction nucleotides: 6. The CDR3 sequence: CASSQTSGRVHEQFF. The CDR3 nucleotides are TGTGCCAGCAGCCAAACTAGCGGGAGGGTCCATGAGCAGTTCTTC.

This clone was seen a single time. This same CDR3 is encoded by further DNA sequences in the sample. The chain employs TRBV5-4 and TRBJ1-1, with 12 bases that match TRBD1. Germline V CDR1 and CDR2: SGHNT, YYREEE (reference sequence). V lost 0 bases to trimming and J lost 3 bases; unmatched junction nucleotides: 3. CDR3 size: 16 residues. CDR3 sequence (DNA): TGTGCCAGCAGCTTGGTGGGACAGGGGGCGGACACTGAAGCTTTCTTT. It encodes CASSLVGQGADTEAFF.

The count of this clone is one. The J gene is TRBJ2-7, the V gene TRBV5-5; D unclear. Germline V gene lookup returns CDR1 SGHKS and CDR2 YYEKEE (reference sequence). CDR3 length equals 13 residues. V dropped 4 bases and J dropped 5 bases, with 13 bases sitting between them. The DNA for the CDR3 is TGTGCCAGCAGCCCCGTAGTGGGCAACGAGCAGTACTTC. Encoded protein: CASSPVVGNEQYF.

The chain couples TRBV5-6 to TRBJ2-7; D not resolved. CDR1 and CDR2 (germline): SGHDT, YYEEEE. V dropped 4 bases and J dropped 6 bases, with 11 bases sitting between them. The length of the CDR3 is 12 residues. The CDR3 DNA is TGTGCCAGCAGCAACCCGCTGGGCGAGCAGTACTTC. Translating gives CASSNPLGEQYF.

As for this clone: A much bigger clone sits one base away, suggesting this may be a read error. V usage is TRBV6-1 and J usage is TRBJ1-1; 8 positions agree with TRBD1. V was clipped by 6 bases and J by 0 bases; unmatched bases: 3. From germline, CDR1 is MNHNS and CDR2 SASEGT. This CDR3 comprises 14 residues. The CDR3: CASRLTGVNTEAFF. CDR3 nucleotide sequence: TGTGCCAGCAGGTTGACAGGGGTGAACACTGAAGCTTTCTTT.

The chain employs TRBV19 and TRBJ1-5; D ambiguous. Trimming pared 5 bases from V and 5 bases from J, leaving 10 bases between. The CDR3 covers 13 residues. Germline CDR1 reads LNHDA; CDR2 reads SQIVND (reference sequence). CDR3 loop: CASSLVEDQPQHF. CDR3 DNA sequence: TGTGCCAGTAGTCTTGTAGAGGATCAGCCCCAGCATTTT.

The chain uses TRBV30 and TRBJ2-7, with TRBD2 matching 8 bases. V lost 0 bases, J lost 3 bases, and 10 bases stayed unmatched. There are 16 residues in the CDR3. Germline V gene lookup returns CDR1 GTSNPN and CDR2 SVGIG (reference sequence). CDR3 sequence reads: CAWSVQGSGTYYEQYF. CDR3 DNA sequence: TGTGCCTGGAGTGTACAGGGTAGCGGGACTTACTACGAGCAGTACTTC.

CDR3: CASSLTGTPGGNEQFF. The CDR3 nucleotides are TGTGCCAGCAGCCTTACCGGGACCCCCGGGGGCAATGAGCAGTTCTTC. The chain joins TRBV7-2 to TRBJ2-1, with D perhaps TRBD2 (6 bases). Germline V gene sequence: CDR1 SGHTA, CDR2 FQGNSA. V was trimmed by 5 bases and J by 6 bases, leaving 20 bases between them. The CDR3 is 16 residues long.

This clone was seen only once. The J gene is TRBJ2-3, the V gene TRBV12-5; D call uncertain. This CDR3 region has 12 residues. Germline-derived CDR1 and CDR2 are LGHNT and FRNRAP. V lost 4 bases and J lost 2, with 4 bases in between. In DNA, the CDR3 is TGTGCTAGTGGTTCTCCCACAGATACGCAGTATTTT. This sequence encodes CASGSPTDTQYF.

J is TRBJ1-2 and V is TRBV9; D remains ambiguous. Germline assignment: CDR1 SGDLS and CDR2 YYNGEE. CDR3 length: 15 residues. Trimming removed 1 base from V and 0 bases from J, with 10 bases in between. The CDR3 nucleotides are TGTGCCAGCAGCGTATCAACAGAAACTAACTATGGCTACACCTTC. Translating gives CASSVSTETNYGYTF.

A remark on this clone: Additional DNA sequences in this sample encode the identical CDR3. The chain joins TRBV18 to TRBJ2-5; D call uncertain. CDR1 is KGHSH and CDR2 is LQKENI in the germline V gene. V shed 6 bases and J shed 2 bases, with 10 bases lying between them. The CDR3 is 13 amino acids. The CDR3 DNA reads TGTGCCAGCTCCCCCAACGTACAAGAGACCCAGTACTTC. This sequence encodes CASSPNVQETQYF. The full variable domain, rest sourced from reference TRBV18 and TRBJ2-5, is NAGVMQNPRHLVRRRGQEARLRCSPMKGHSHVYWYRQLPEEGLKFMVYLQKENIIDESGMPKERFSAEFPKEGPSILRIQQVVRGDSAAYFCASSPNVQETQYFGPGTRLLVL.

This clone was counted between two and nine times. At the DNA level, this CDR3 is encoded by other sequences in the same sample as well. V is TRBV5-1 and J is TRBJ1-2; 9 nucleotides line up with TRBD1. Trimming cost V 4 bases and J 2 bases; bases outside gene matches: 3. CDR1 SGHRS and CDR2 YFSETQ come from the germline V gene. There are 14 residues in the CDR3. The CDR3, as DNA: TGCGCCAGCAGCCCGGGACAGGGAAACTATGGCTACACCTTC. It encodes CASSPGQGNYGYTF.

V and J are TRBV10-3 and TRBJ1-2; a possible D gene is TRBD1 (5 bases). This CDR3 comprises 12 residues. Per germline, CDR1 ENHRY and CDR2 SYGVKD. V lost 3 bases, J lost 8 bases, and 10 bases lay in between. CDR3 DNA sequence: TGTGCCATCAGTGACGTGGGGGAGGGCTACACCTTC. It codes for CAISDVGEGYTF.

For this clone: Other DNA sequences in this specimen translate into the identical CDR3. V is TRBV2 and J is TRBJ1-5, with 8 bases aligning to TRBD1. Germline V CDR1 and CDR2: SNHLY, FYNNEI. Trimming at V came to 2 bases and at J to 4 bases, leaving 1 base not matched to a gene. The CDR3 has 14 amino acids. In nucleotides, the CDR3 is TGTGCCAGCAGTGAAAGACAGGGGAATCAGCCCCAGCATTTT. Translation: CASSERQGNQPQHF.

The rearrangement links TRBV19 to TRBJ2-4; possible D gene TRBD1, 6 bases. V gave up 5 bases and J gave up 0 bases, with 14 bases separating them. CDR1 LNHDA and CDR2 SQIVND come from the germline V gene (reference sequence). The CDR3 extends over 16 amino acids. CDR3 DNA: TGTGCCAGTAGTCATAGACAGGATATAGCCAAAAACATTCAGTACTTC. As protein: CASSHRQDIAKNIQYF.

The rearrangement joins TRBV9 to TRBJ1-4; possible D gene TRBD1, 6 bases. Germline V gene data show CDR1 as SGDLS and CDR2 as YYNGEE. The V end was cut by 4 bases, the J end by 8 bases, with 15 bases between. There are 14 residues in the CDR3. Here the CDR3 reads CASSRGQGGEKLFF. DNA for the CDR3: TGTGCCAGCAGCCGGGGGCAGGGAGGAGAAAAACTGTTTTTT.

The chain couples TRBV6-5 to TRBJ1-2; TRBD1 is a possible D gene (6 bases). Germline values: CDR1 MNHEY, CDR2 SVGAGI. The length of the CDR3 is 15 residues. The V end lost 8 bases, the J end lost 0 bases, and 16 bases lay between the germline ends. This chain's CDR3 is CASRRYREANYGYTF. CDR3 nucleotide sequence: TGTGCCAGCCGCCGGTACAGGGAGGCTAACTATGGCTACACCTTC.

CDR3: CASSVGRADYGYTF. The CDR3, as DNA: TGTGCCAGCAGCGTAGGAAGGGCAGACTATGGCTACACCTTC. V and J are TRBV9 and TRBJ1-2, with D unclear. V lost 0 bases to trimming and J lost 3 bases, with 9 bases between them. CDR1 is SGDLS, CDR2 YYNGEE, per germline. The CDR3 has 14 residues.

This clone was counted a single time. The chain uses TRBV2 and TRBJ2-1, with 11 bases fitting TRBD2. Germline trimming cut 6 bases from V and 0 bases from J; bases unmatched to any gene: 4. The CDR3 spans 16 residues. Germline values: CDR1 SNHLY, CDR2 FYNNEI. The CDR3 region has the DNA TGTGCCAGCAGCCCTAGCGGGGGGAGCTCCTACAATGAGCAGTTCTTC. This codes for CASSPSGGSSYNEQFF.

This chain uses TRBV7-3 with TRBJ1-5; tentative D call: TRBD1 (6 bases). Germline loops: CDR1 SGHTA, CDR2 FQGTGA. V shed 3 bases and J shed 4 bases, with 16 bases lying between them. CDR3 size: 16 residues. The CDR3 nucleotides are TGTGCCAGCAGCTTCGGGGGCGACGTCTTAAATCAGCCCCAGCATTTT. Its translation is CASSFGGDVLNQPQHF.

The chain joins TRBV2 to TRBJ1-1, with D perhaps matching TRBD1 (5 bases). The length of the CDR3 is 14 residues. The ends were cut back, 7 bases at V and 2 bases at J, with 14 bases in the middle. Per germline, CDR1 SNHLY and CDR2 FYNNEI. CDR3 DNA sequence: TGTGCCAGCACCGCAGGGATCATCAACACTGAAGCTTTCTTT. Its protein product is CASTAGIINTEAFF.

The chain recombines TRBV28 with TRBJ1-2; 9 nucleotides line up with TRBD1. V was clipped by 4 bases and J by 8 bases; unmatched bases: 11. Germline CDR1 is MDHEN and CDR2 is SYDVKM. This CDR3 is built from 15 residues. CDR3: CASSSASTGGGGYTF. The DNA for the CDR3 is TGTGCCAGCAGTTCCGCCTCCACAGGGGGCGGAGGCTACACCTTC.

A single count supports this clone. The V call is TRBV4-3, the J call TRBJ1-2; no clear D gene. The CDR3 has 14 residues. In germline, CDR1 is LGHNA, CDR2 YSLEER. With 0 bases removed from V and 6 bases from J, the gap between germline ends came to 11 bases. Written as DNA, the CDR3 is TGCGCCAGCAGCCAAGACGGAGGGCAGGATGGCTACACCTTC. This codes for CASSQDGGQDGYTF.

V usage is TRBV4-1 and J usage is TRBJ2-1; D ambiguous. The length of the CDR3 is 13 residues. CDR1 MGHRA and CDR2 YSYEKL come from the germline V gene. Trimming removed 1 base from V and 5 bases from J, with 6 bases in between. CDR3 amino acids: CASSQGLHNEQFF. The CDR3 region has the DNA TGCGCCAGCAGCCAAGGGCTCCACAATGAGCAGTTCTTC.

Turning to this clone: The sample has other DNA sequences that encode this CDR3 too. This chain links TRBV9 with TRBJ2-7; 8 bases align to TRBD2. The CDR3 spans 14 residues. Unmatched junction bases numbered 2, after V lost 1 base and J lost 2 bases. CDR1 and CDR2 from the germline V gene are SGDLS and YYNGEE. The CDR3, as DNA: TGTGCCAGCAGCGTAAGCGGGGGACCCTACGAGCAGTACTTC. Amino acids: CASSVSGGPYEQYF. Together with reference TRBV9 and TRBJ2-7, the CDR3 gives the full variable domain: DSGVTQTPKHLITATGQRVTLRCSPRSGDLSVYWYQQSLDQGLQFLIQYYNGEERAKGNILERFSAQQFPDLHSELNLSSLELGDSALYFCASSVSGGPYEQYFGPGTRLTVT.

The V and J genes are TRBV6-1 and TRBJ2-7, with 12 bases lining up with TRBD1. This CDR3 region has 13 residues. Germline CDR1 is MNHNS and CDR2 is SASEGT. The V and J ends lost 10 bases and 12 bases, in that order; junction bases with no gene match: 13. The CDR3 DNA reads TGTGCCATACGTTTAGGGACAGGGGGCGTGTGGTACTTC. Protein sequence: CAIRLGTGGVWYF.

On this clone itself: The sample holds other DNA sequences that translate to the same CDR3. The chain uses TRBV18 and TRBJ1-5, with D uncertain. This CDR3 is 13 amino acids long. The V and J ends lost 1 base and 5 bases respectively, with 6 bases between them. Germline CDR1 is KGHSH and CDR2 is LQKENI. CDR3: CASSPLGDQPQHF. CDR3 in DNA: TGTGCCAGCTCACCACTCGGCGATCAGCCCCAGCATTTT. The whole variable domain, filled in from reference TRBV18 and TRBJ1-5, reads NAGVMQNPRHLVRRRGQEARLRCSPMKGHSHVYWYRQLPEEGLKFMVYLQKENIIDESGMPKERFSAEFPKEGPSILRIQQVVRGDSAAYFCASSPLGDQPQHFGDGTRLSIL.